Presented here are 19 T cell receptor beta chains from one specimen sequenced in a study of blood T cell repertoires in COVID-19 (dated by TCRdb to about 2020). The method behind the library was the immunoSEQ multiplex PCR assay. This is the immuneACCESS table as TCRdb keeps it, with only in-frame sequences that have V and J called. A part of the clones is gone; compared with another copy, unresolved V genes explain less than half, and the rest is unexplained. Here the sample has about 170,000 clones; roughly nine tenths occur a single time. Clones ranked in the top ten supply roughly 7% of the sample. The sample was peripheral blood. These receptors all stem from a woman aged 80 or older in a cohort sampled during active or convalescent COVID-19.

V and J are TRBV12-5 and TRBJ1-1; D unresolved. Per germline, CDR1 LGHNT and CDR2 FRNRAP. The V gene lost 1 base and the J gene lost 2 bases, with 5 bases spanning the gap. The CDR3 contains 13 residues. In DNA, the CDR3 is TGTGCTAGTGGTTTGGCAGTTAACACTGAAGCTTTCTTT. Protein sequence: CASGLAVNTEAFF.

The J gene is TRBJ2-1, the V gene TRBV11-3; TRBD2 matches 13 bases. This CDR3 region has 17 residues. CDR1 is SGHNT, CDR2 YENEEA, per germline. With 2 bases clipped from V and 6 bases from J, the junction kept 7 bases outside the gene matches. DNA for the CDR3: TGTGCCAGCAGCTTACGGACTAGCGGGGGATTGGCCAATGAGCAGTTCTTC. The encoded protein is CASSLRTSGGLANEQFF.

V is TRBV24-1 and J is TRBJ1-3; D uncertain. Trimming shortened V by 9 bases and J by 7 bases, and 9 bases separated the two germline ends. CDR3 length equals 11 residues. Germline CDR1 and CDR2: KGHDR and SFDVKD. The CDR3 bases are TGTGCCACCCTGGCCAGGAACACCATATATTTT. Translation gives CATLARNTIYF.

This CDR3 is CASSLDWTVSNQPQHF. CDR3 coding DNA: TGTGCCAGCAGCTTGGACTGGACAGTGAGCAATCAGCCCCAGCATTTT. V usage is TRBV5-5 and J usage is TRBJ1-5; D possibly corresponds to TRBD1 (6 bases). The CDR3 sequence is 16 residues long. V lost 0 bases and J 1 base, leaving 11 bases between the germline ends. CDR1 and CDR2 from the germline V gene are SGHKS and YYEKEE (reference sequence). Filled out from reference TRBV5-5 and TRBJ1-5, the complete variable domain reads DAGVTQSPTHLIKTRGQQVTLRCSPISGHKSVSWYQQVLGQGPQFIFQYYEKEERGRGNFPDRFSARQFPNYSSELNVNALLLGDSALYLCASSLDWTVSNQPQHFGDGTRLSIL.

This chain uses TRBV5-1 with TRBJ2-3; perhaps TRBD1 as D (6 bases). Germline V gene sequence: CDR1 SGHRS, CDR2 YFSETQ. The V end lost 5 bases, the J end lost 0 bases, and 16 bases lay between the germline ends. CDR3 length: 16 residues. The CDR3 DNA follows: TGCGCCAGCAGGAATCAGGGGTTAGCTAGCACAGATACGCAGTATTTT. Its translation is CASRNQGLASTDTQYF.

V is TRBV6-6 and J is TRBJ1-1; D perhaps matches TRBD1 (6 bases). CDR1 and CDR2 (germline): MNHNY, SVGAGI (reference sequence). CDR3 length equals 14 residues. V was trimmed by 3 bases and J by 3 bases, leaving 11 bases between them. CDR3 residues: CASSYYSGDTEAFF. In nucleotides, the CDR3 is TGTGCCAGCAGTTATTACTCAGGGGACACTGAAGCTTTCTTT.

The chain carries TRBV7-2 and TRBJ2-7, with 8 bases that match TRBD1. The CDR3 loop spans 13 amino acids. With 3 bases clipped from V and 5 bases from J, the junction kept 3 bases outside the gene matches. The germline CDR1 and CDR2 sequences are SGHTA and FQGNSA. CDR3 DNA: TGTGCCAGCAGCTTTACGGACAGGGACGAGCAGTACGTC. Its protein is CASSFTDRDEQYV.

This chain links TRBV3-1 (or the pseudogene TRBV3-2) with TRBJ2-1, with a tentative D call TRBD1 (5 bases). Germline lookup yields CDR1 LGHDT and CDR2 YNNKEL (reference sequence). The V gene lost 4 bases and the J gene lost 13 bases, with 11 bases spanning the gap. The CDR3 sequence is 11 residues long. CDR3 sequence reads: CASSPGHRQFF. The CDR3 DNA is TGTGCCAGCAGCCCCGGACATCGACAGTTCTTC.

The chain has TRBV18 and TRBJ2-7, with 7 bases that match TRBD1. Germline loops: CDR1 KGHSH, CDR2 LQKENI. V shed 3 bases, J shed 6 bases, and the junction held 14 bases outside the gene matches. The CDR3 totals 16 residues. In DNA, the CDR3 is TGTGCCAGCTCACCCTTGTTACAGCAGGGGGACGGCGAGCAGTACTTC. As protein: CASSPLLQQGDGEQYF.

The chain couples TRBV12-3 or TRBV12-4 to TRBJ2-5; D not resolved. V was cut by 7 bases and J by 7 bases, with 16 bases left in between. The CDR3 spans 13 residues. This CDR3 is CASTFSSVWTQYF. DNA of the CDR3: TGTGCCAGCACCTTTTCCTCGGTTTGGACCCAGTACTTC.

The rearrangement links TRBV24-1 to TRBJ1-2, with TRBD1 identical over 7 bases. The CDR3 runs to 15 residues. The V segment lost 3 bases and the J segment 4 bases; nucleotides outside the gene matches: 7. From germline, CDR1 is KGHDR and CDR2 SFDVKD. In nucleotides, the CDR3 is TGTGCCACCAGTGATCCCATGGACAGGAGCTATGGCTACACCTTC. This translates into CATSDPMDRSYGYTF.

The chain links TRBV6-5 to TRBJ2-5; maybe TRBD2 (6 bases). The V gene's germline CDR1 is MNHEY and CDR2 SVGAGI. V shed 8 bases and J shed 1 base, with 14 bases lying between them. The CDR3 contains 14 residues. The CDR3 sequence is CASVGGGFQETQYF. The CDR3 bases are TGTGCCAGCGTCGGTGGGGGGTTCCAAGAGACCCAGTACTTC.

The V and J genes are TRBV6-1 and TRBJ2-7, with TRBD2 identical over 11 bases. Germline V lookup: CDR1 MNHNS, CDR2 SASEGT. The V and J ends lost 3 bases and 6 bases, in that order; junction bases with no gene match: 4. The length of the CDR3 is 14 residues. The CDR3 bases are TGTGCCAGCAGTGATAGCGGGAGGGTCCGCGAGCAGTACGTC. Protein: CASSDSGRVREQYV.

This clone was seen a single time. This rearrangement joins TRBV3-1 (or the pseudogene TRBV3-2) to TRBJ1-3, with D unclear. Germline-derived CDR1 and CDR2 are LGHDT and YNNKEL (reference sequence). The CDR3 covers 18 residues. The V and J ends lost 4 bases and 2 bases respectively, with 21 bases between them. The CDR3 nucleotides read TGTGCCAGCAGCCTTCCCACCGGTGATATGATGACTGGAAACACCATATATTTT. As protein: CASSLPTGDMMTGNTIYF.

CDR3 in DNA: TGTGCCAGCAGTGGACAGGGGCCCTATGGCTACACCTTC. Translating gives CASSGQGPYGYTF. The rearrangement joins TRBV27 to TRBJ1-2; TRBD1 agrees at 9 bases. The ends lost 5 bases at V and 4 bases at J; junction bases unmatched: 2. The CDR3 spans 13 residues. Germline V gene sequence: CDR1 MNHEY, CDR2 SMNVEV (reference sequence).

The chain joins TRBV7-2 to TRBJ1-4; perhaps TRBD1 as D (6 bases). Trimming removed 1 base from V and 7 bases from J, with 7 bases in between. CDR1 is SGHTA, CDR2 FQGNSA, per germline. This CDR3 has 13 residues. The CDR3 is CASSLEGGEKLFF. In DNA, the CDR3 is TGTGCCAGCAGCTTAGAAGGGGGTGAAAAACTGTTTTTT.

V gene TRBV11-2 combines with J gene TRBJ2-1; 9 nucleotides line up with TRBD2. The CDR3 extends over 15 amino acids. V lost 1 base to trimming and J lost 9 bases; unmatched junction nucleotides: 7. Germline-derived CDR1 and CDR2 are SGHAT and FQNNGV. CDR3 in amino acids: CASSLVLAGRVEQFF. CDR3 coding DNA: TGTGCCAGCAGCTTAGTGCTAGCGGGGAGGGTTGAGCAGTTCTTC.

This clone was picked up one time. This chain links TRBV3-1 (or the pseudogene TRBV3-2) with TRBJ2-3; D perhaps matches TRBD1 (5 bases). V was clipped by 1 base and J by 4 bases, with 12 bases between them. The CDR3 has 15 residues. Germline V gene lookup returns CDR1 LGHDT and CDR2 YNNKEL (reference sequence). The CDR3 loop is CASSQGGVMSDTQYF. DNA for the CDR3: TGTGCCAGCAGCCAAGGGGGCGTCATGTCAGATACGCAGTATTTT.

The J gene is TRBJ1-4, the V gene TRBV5-1; D is undetermined. The CDR3 runs to 15 residues. The germline CDR1 and CDR2 sequences are SGHRS and YFSETQ. With 4 bases removed from V and 5 bases from J, the gap between germline ends came to 15 bases. CDR3 protein: CASSTWAGENEKLFF. CDR3 sequence (DNA): TGCGCCAGCAGCACCTGGGCCGGGGAAAATGAAAAACTGTTTTTT.